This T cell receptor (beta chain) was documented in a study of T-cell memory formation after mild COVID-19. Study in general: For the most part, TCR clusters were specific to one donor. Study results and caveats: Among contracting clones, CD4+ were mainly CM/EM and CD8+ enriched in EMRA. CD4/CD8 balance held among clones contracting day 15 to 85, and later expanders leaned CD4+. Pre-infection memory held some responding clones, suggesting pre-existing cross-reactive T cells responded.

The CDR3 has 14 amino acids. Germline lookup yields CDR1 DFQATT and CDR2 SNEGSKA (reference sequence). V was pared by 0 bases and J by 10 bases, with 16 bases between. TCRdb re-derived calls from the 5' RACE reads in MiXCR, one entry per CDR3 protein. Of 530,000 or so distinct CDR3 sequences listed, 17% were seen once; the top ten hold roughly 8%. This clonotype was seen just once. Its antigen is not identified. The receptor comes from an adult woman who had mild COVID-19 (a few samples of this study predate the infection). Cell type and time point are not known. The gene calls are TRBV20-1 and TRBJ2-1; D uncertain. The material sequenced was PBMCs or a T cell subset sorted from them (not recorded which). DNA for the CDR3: TGCAGTGCTAGAGAGAGAGCAGGAGAGCACGAGCAGTTCTTC. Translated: CSARERAGEHEQFF.